This TCR beta chain was recorded in a study of T cell changes during pregnancy in multiple sclerosis. TCRdb's copy holds only in-frame clones and misses some; the assay was immunoSEQ multiplex PCR. The sample contains fewer than 35,000 clones, around nine tenths of which appear only once. V shed 4 bases and J shed 2 bases, with 9 bases lying between them. The CDR3 is 15 amino acids. Germline lookup yields CDR1 SGHVS and CDR2 FQNEAQ. The sequences come from CD4+ T cells from peripheral blood mononuclear cells, collected in the second trimester of pregnancy. The chain combines TRBV7-8 with TRBJ2-6; tentatively, D is TRBD1 (5 bases). The sequence was obtained from a female donor in good health, enrolled as a control in a pregnancy study. The CDR3 bases are TGTGCCAGCAGCTCGTCGACAGCTGGGGCCAACGTCCTGACTTTC. The encoded protein is CASSSSTAGANVLTF.